These 29 T cell receptor beta chains were all obtained from the same sample, sequenced in a study of blood T cell repertoires in COVID-19. The repertoire was sequenced with immunoSEQ multiplex PCR; TCRdb's copy has only in-frame clones and lacks some. The data contain 70,000 or so clones, approximately 90% of them singletons. The specimen sequenced was peripheral blood. These receptors were collected from a man in his fifties or sixties with acute or convalescent COVID-19.

V usage is TRBV18 and J usage is TRBJ1-5; the D gene is possibly TRBD1 (5 bases). V was cut by 2 bases and J by 0 bases, with 14 bases left in between. CDR1 is KGHSH, CDR2 LQKENI, per germline. This CDR3 comprises 17 residues. This CDR3 reads CASSPMVVQGSNQPQHF. The CDR3 coding sequence is TGTGCCAGCTCACCAATGGTGGTGCAGGGTAGCAATCAGCCCCAGCATTTT.

V usage is TRBV11-2 and J usage is TRBJ2-7, with 8 bases aligning to TRBD1. V trimming: 5 bases; J trimming: 2 bases; junction bases outside the gene matches: 8. The CDR3 totals 15 residues. Germline loops: CDR1 SGHAT, CDR2 FQNNGV. CDR3 loop: CASSPDRDRTYEQYF. In DNA form, the CDR3 reads TGTGCCAGCAGCCCGGACCGGGACAGGACCTACGAGCAGTACTTC.

This clone was seen a single time. The V and J genes are TRBV2 and TRBJ1-3, with no clear D. The V end lost 4 bases, the J end lost 2 bases, and 12 bases lay between the germline ends. From germline, CDR1 is SNHLY and CDR2 FYNNEI. The CDR3 contains 15 residues. DNA for the CDR3: TGTGCCAGCAGTGCCCCAAATCCCCCTGGAAACACCATATATTTT. This translates into CASSAPNPPGNTIYF.

V and J are TRBV5-1 and TRBJ1-1, with 7 positions matching TRBD1. Germline V lookup: CDR1 SGHRS, CDR2 YFSETQ. CDR3 length: 14 residues. V dropped 5 bases and J dropped 3; count of bases not matched to a gene: 7. The CDR3 region has the DNA TGCGCCAGCAGGATACAGGGGACCTACACTGAAGCTTTCTTT. Amino acid sequence: CASRIQGTYTEAFF.

The chain is built from TRBV4-1 and TRBJ1-3; D possibly corresponds to TRBD1 (6 bases). The germline CDR1 and CDR2 sequences are MGHRA and YSYEKL. The CDR3 loop spans 18 amino acids. V lost 0 bases and J 4 bases, leaving 19 bases between the germline ends. The CDR3 loop reads CASSQEGAGTGPGNTIYF. The CDR3 DNA reads as TGCGCCAGCAGCCAAGAAGGGGCCGGCACAGGGCCCGGAAACACCATATATTTT.

This clone is a singleton in its sample. The chain employs TRBV5-4 and TRBJ2-7; 8 bases align to TRBD1. The CDR3 runs to 14 residues. Germline assignment: CDR1 SGHNT and CDR2 YYREEE (reference sequence). Trimming took 0 bases from V and 3 from J; bases not matched to a gene: 2. CDR3 nucleotides: TGTGCCAGCAGCTTGGGGGGACAGGACTACGAGCAGTACTTC. Its translation is CASSLGGQDYEQYF.

The J gene is TRBJ2-1, the V gene TRBV5-1; TRBD2 matches 11 bases. The germline CDR1 and CDR2 sequences are SGHRS and YFSETQ. The V gene end was trimmed by 5 bases and the J gene end by 4 bases; junction bases not matched to a gene: 5. This CDR3 spans 15 amino acids. This CDR3 is CASSKTSGAYNEQFF. The CDR3, as DNA: TGCGCCAGCAGTAAGACTAGCGGGGCGTACAATGAGCAGTTCTTC. Supplemented by reference TRBV5-1 and TRBJ2-1, the full variable domain reads KAGVTQTPRYLIKTRGQQVTLSCSPISGHRSVSWYQQTPGQGLQFLFEYFSETQRNKGNFPGRFSGRQFSNSRSEMNVSTLELGDSALYLCASSKTSGAYNEQFFGPGTRLTVL.

The chain links TRBV18 to TRBJ2-2; 7 bases align to TRBD2. CDR3 length equals 16 residues. The germline CDR1 and CDR2 sequences are KGHSH and LQKENI. V dropped 3 bases and J dropped 5; count of bases not matched to a gene: 9. The CDR3 here is CASSPAAGVPTGELFF. The CDR3 nucleotides read TGTGCCAGCTCACCCGCTGCGGGGGTCCCAACCGGGGAGCTGTTTTTT.

V is TRBV28 and J is TRBJ2-5, with 8 bases aligning to TRBD2. Germline values: CDR1 MDHEN, CDR2 SYDVKM. This CDR3 is 15 amino acids long. V lost 1 base, J lost 2 bases, and 3 bases stayed unmatched. This CDR3 reads CASSLLAGGQETQYF. In DNA, the CDR3 is TGTGCCAGCAGTTTATTGGCGGGGGGTCAAGAGACCCAGTACTTC.

This chain joins TRBV3-1 (or the pseudogene TRBV3-2) and TRBJ2-1, with TRBD2 identical over 11 bases. This CDR3 contains 16 residues. The germline V gene encodes CDR1 LGHDT and CDR2 YNNKEL (reference sequence). Trimming took 4 bases from V and 4 from J; bases not matched to a gene: 6. As DNA, the CDR3 is TGTGCCAGCAGCCCGATGACTAGCGGGGCTTACAATGAGCAGTTCTTC. This codes for CASSPMTSGAYNEQFF.

Only a few counts were recorded for this clone. This chain links TRBV27 with TRBJ1-2; 10 positions agree with TRBD1. The V gene end was trimmed by 7 bases and the J gene end by 8 bases; junction bases not matched to a gene: 16. CDR3 size: 16 residues. Per the germline V gene, CDR1 is MNHEY and CDR2 is SMNVEV (reference sequence). The DNA for the CDR3 is TGTGCCAGCACCCCCTACCCGGGACAGGGGACGCGAGGCTACACCTTC. Protein: CASTPYPGQGTRGYTF.

V and J are TRBV3-1 (or the pseudogene TRBV3-2) and TRBJ2-7; no reliable D call. Germline V gene sequence: CDR1 LGHDT, CDR2 YNNKEL (reference sequence). V dropped 1 base and J dropped 0 bases, with 4 bases sitting between them. CDR3 length equals 13 residues. The CDR3 region has the DNA TGTGCCAGCAGCCAAGGGAGCTCCTACGAGCAGTACTTC. This sequence encodes CASSQGSSYEQYF.

The chain joins TRBV6-5 to TRBJ2-7, with a possible D match to TRBD1 (6 bases). Trimming cost V 1 base and J 6 bases, with 19 bases left between them. The CDR3 runs to 16 residues. Per germline, CDR1 MNHEY and CDR2 SVGAGI. DNA for the CDR3: TGTGCCAGCAGTTACTTCCGGACGGGGACAACCTGCGAGCAGTACTTC. This encodes CASSYFRTGTTCEQYF.

This chain joins TRBV9 and TRBJ2-2; 10 bases agree with TRBD2. After removal of 4 bases from V and 0 bases from J, the junction contained 9 bases not matched to a gene. CDR3 length: 18 residues. Germline CDR1 is SGDLS and CDR2 is YYNGEE. The chain's CDR3 is CASSKSGRASANTGELFF. The CDR3 region has the DNA TGTGCCAGCAGCAAGAGCGGGAGGGCCTCGGCGAACACCGGGGAGCTGTTTTTT.

The chain combines TRBV6-5 with TRBJ2-7, with TRBD2 as a possible D gene (5 bases). This CDR3 has 12 residues. The V end was cut by 6 bases, the J end by 4 bases, with 10 bases between. Looked up from germline, CDR1 is MNHEY and CDR2 is SVGAGI. This CDR3 is CASRVGIYEQYF. DNA of the CDR3: TGTGCCAGCAGAGTCGGGATTTACGAGCAGTACTTC.

This chain connects TRBV27 to TRBJ1-1; 10 nucleotides align to TRBD1. Trimming cost V 3 bases and J 2 bases; bases outside gene matches: 9. The CDR3 is 17 amino acids. Germline V gives CDR1 MNHEY, CDR2 SMNVEV (reference sequence). In DNA form, the CDR3 reads TGTGCCAGCAGTTTTAACCCCTGGACAGGGGGAAACACTGAAGCTTTCTTT. It codes for CASSFNPWTGGNTEAFF.

The chain links TRBV10-1 to TRBJ2-3; D possibly corresponds to TRBD1 (6 bases). V was trimmed by 3 bases and J by 6 bases, leaving 13 bases between them. In germline, CDR1 is WNHNN, CDR2 SYGVQD (reference sequence). This CDR3 spans 14 amino acids. The CDR3 DNA reads as TGCGCCAGCAGTGAAGTTGGGGGCTCGGATACGCAGTATTTT. Protein product: CASSEVGGSDTQYF.

The chain couples TRBV7-9 to TRBJ1-6; a possible D gene is TRBD1 (6 bases). Trimming removed 6 bases at V and 6 bases at J, with 12 bases between. Germline CDR1 is SEHNR and CDR2 is FQNEAQ (reference sequence). The CDR3 is 14 amino acids. The CDR3 DNA is TGTGCCAGCAGTTCTACAGGGCCTAATTCACCCCTCCACTTT. This translates into CASSSTGPNSPLHF.

The chain links TRBV6-5 to TRBJ1-1; 9 nucleotides line up with TRBD1. CDR3 length: 14 residues. Germline V gene data show CDR1 as MNHEY and CDR2 as SVGAGI. The trim removed 8 bases at V and 1 base at J, leaving 5 bases unmatched. The CDR3 bases are TGTGCCAGCTCAAGGACAGGGGAGAACACTGAAGCTTTCTTT. Translation: CASSRTGENTEAFF.

The rearrangement joins TRBV29-1 to TRBJ1-2; no definite D call. The germline V and J ends were trimmed by 3 bases and 2 bases, with 7 bases remaining between them. Germline loops: CDR1 SQVTM, CDR2 ANQGSEA. This CDR3 is built from 12 residues. CDR3 coding DNA: TGCAGCGTTGATTCAGTAAACTATGGCTACACCTTC. It codes for CSVDSVNYGYTF.

The chain carries TRBV6-5 and TRBJ1-1; D is unresolved. The CDR3 extends over 15 amino acids. Per germline, CDR1 MNHEY and CDR2 SVGAGI. Trimming cost V 6 bases and J 1 base, with 15 bases left between them. In DNA, the CDR3 is TGTGCCAGCAGCTATGGGTGGGAGGGGAACACTGAAGCTTTCTTT. This sequence encodes CASSYGWEGNTEAFF.

This clone was seen just once. V gene TRBV7-7 combines with J gene TRBJ2-3; 9 nucleotides match TRBD1. Looked up from germline, CDR1 is SSHAT and CDR2 is FNYEAQ (reference sequence). Germline trimming cut 7 bases from V and 3 bases from J; bases unmatched to any gene: 8. This CDR3 contains 15 residues. The CDR3 coding sequence is TGTGCCAGCAACCGGGACAGGGTGATGACAGATACGCAGTATTTT. Translated: CASNRDRVMTDTQYF.

This clone was recorded once. The chain has TRBV12-3 or TRBV12-4 and TRBJ2-1; D uncertain. The CDR3 runs 12 residues. The V end lost 2 bases, the J end lost 8 bases, and 7 bases lay between the germline ends. The CDR3 bases are TGTGCCAGCAGTTTAAGCATGTATGAGCAGTTCTTC. It encodes CASSLSMYEQFF.

V is TRBV11-3 and J is TRBJ2-5; tentatively, D is TRBD2 (5 bases). The CDR3 is 15 amino acids. Trimming stripped 1 base from V and 2 bases from J, with 11 bases between. Germline loops: CDR1 SGHNT, CDR2 YENEEA. The CDR3 region is CASSLGAGNQETQYF. The CDR3 DNA reads as TGTGCCAGCAGCTTAGGGGCCGGGAATCAAGAGACCCAGTACTTC. The whole variable domain, remainder taken from reference TRBV11-3 and TRBJ2-5, is EAGVVQSPRYKIIEKKQPVAFWCNPISGHNTLYWYLQNLGQGPELLIRYENEEAVDDSQLPKDRFSAERLKGVDSTLKIQPAELGDSAVYLCASSLGAGNQETQYFGPGTRLLVL.

The chain links TRBV29-1 to TRBJ2-5, with TRBD1 identical over 7 bases. Looked up from germline, CDR1 is SQVTM and CDR2 is ANQGSEA. The length of the CDR3 is 13 residues. The V gene end was trimmed by 6 bases and the J gene end by 4 bases; junction bases not matched to a gene: 8. CDR3 loop: CSVKTGNGETQYF. CDR3 nucleotides: TGCAGCGTAAAGACAGGGAATGGAGAGACCCAGTACTTC.

The chain carries TRBV9 and TRBJ2-7, with D tentatively TRBD1 (6 bases). CDR3 length: 13 residues. Germline loops: CDR1 SGDLS, CDR2 YYNGEE. The germline V and J ends were trimmed by 4 bases and 4 bases, with 12 bases remaining between them. The CDR3 DNA reads as TGTGCCAGCAGCCCTCAGGGGTCTTACGAGCAGTACTTC. Translated, it gives CASSPQGSYEQYF.

The V call is TRBV10-1, the J call TRBJ2-5, with 11 bases identical to TRBD2. Germline CDR1 and CDR2: WNHNN and SYGVQD (reference sequence). There are 14 residues in the CDR3. V lost 5 bases, J lost 5 bases, and 4 bases stayed unmatched. The CDR3 protein is CASSPSGRWETQYF. CDR3 DNA: TGCGCCAGCAGTCCTAGCGGGAGGTGGGAGACCCAGTACTTC.

This clone was recorded only once. The chain has TRBV11-2 and TRBJ1-4; 7 bases line up with TRBD1. Germline assignment: CDR1 SGHAT and CDR2 FQNNGV. CDR3 length: 14 residues. Trimming cost V 3 bases and J 8 bases; bases outside gene matches: 6. CDR3 sequence: CASSLGTVREKLFF. The CDR3 DNA reads as TGTGCCAGCAGCTTGGGGACAGTGAGGGAAAAACTGTTTTTT.

This rearrangement joins TRBV11-1 to TRBJ2-3; the match to TRBD1 covers 9 bases. After removal of 6 bases from V and 5 bases from J, the junction contained 9 bases not matched to a gene. The CDR3 is 15 amino acids. CDR1 and CDR2 (germline): SGHAT, FQDESV (reference sequence). CDR3 nucleotides: TGTGCCAGCAGTCGTGGACAGGGGTCTGAAGATACGCAGTATTTT. It codes for CASSRGQGSEDTQYF.